This TCR beta chain derives from a study of blood T cell repertoires in COVID-19 (dated by TCRdb to 2020 to 2022). Regarding the research as a whole: Samples covering the acute and convalescent phases of COVID-19 were provided by collaborators in the United States, Italy and Spain. A freely available public database, intended as a resource for researchers studying the immune response to SARS-CoV-2, is where the repertoires were released. The samples were drawn from two sources: the first 160 participants of the ongoing ImmuneRACE study, and 1,000 to 1,500 subjects contributed by 6 global collaborators. Sample metadata almost always included a de-identified subject ID, COVID-19 status, age in years and sex. The prospective study material was composed of cDNA or gDNA derived from T cells, B-cell-depleted T cells, or PBMCs. The dataset comprised deeply sampled blood TCRbeta repertoires from subjects exposed to, actively infected with, or recovered from COVID-19. HLA class I and class II types, where available, came from metadata supplied by the sample provider rather than from assay-based typing. What the study reported, not specific to this receptor: How much clinical and demographic metadata was included differed by source and by participant, and the metadata was provided uncurated.

TCRbeta CDR3 regions were amplified from genomic DNA using the immunoSEQ Assay, a bias-controlled multiplex PCR. The source study handled its data this way. The number of nucleated cells in each sample was estimated from the amplification of reference gene primers within the assay. Sequence reads were collapsed and filtered to measure the absolute abundance of every unique TCRbeta CDR3 rearrangement. Productive Simpson clonality was computed per sample as the square root of Simpson's diversity index over productive rearrangements. TCRdb carries this immuneACCESS record with in-frame sequences only. Its versions omit some clonotypes, under half of them owing to an unresolved V gene in the studies checked, with the rest unexplained. V, J and clone size reflect that table, while D and trimming were determined from the DNA. This sample comprises 150,000 to 200,000 clones, 80% to 90% of them detected only once. The ten most abundant clones make up roughly 8.6% of the sample.

Whole blood was collected in K2EDTA tubes by collaborating institutions according to the institutions' own protocols. For TCRbeta analysis, collaborator samples were shipped as frozen whole blood, as isolated PBMCs, or as DNA extracted from either sample type. The CDR3 goes from the cysteine to the phenylalanine over 17 residues. Of all the DNA, just the CDR3 is kept, 51 bases in frame from base 1. Trimming takes 5 bases from V and 4 bases from J, and the germline ends sit 23 bases apart. Per the germline V gene (reference sequence), MNHEY is the CDR1 and SMNVEV is the CDR2. Turning to this clone: Its antigen is unknown. Base qualities are not at hand, and no much larger clone is one base apart.

The clonotype originates from a man aged 60-69 years with acute or convalescent COVID-19. The chain employs TRBV27 and TRBJ1-2; TRBD1 might be the D gene, on 6 matching bases. Sequencing was performed on peripheral blood. Read as DNA, the sequence is TGTGCCAGCAGTGGGGGGGCAGGGCTATTGGGGATCTATGGCTACACCTTC. Translated, it reads CASSGGAGLLGIYGYTF.